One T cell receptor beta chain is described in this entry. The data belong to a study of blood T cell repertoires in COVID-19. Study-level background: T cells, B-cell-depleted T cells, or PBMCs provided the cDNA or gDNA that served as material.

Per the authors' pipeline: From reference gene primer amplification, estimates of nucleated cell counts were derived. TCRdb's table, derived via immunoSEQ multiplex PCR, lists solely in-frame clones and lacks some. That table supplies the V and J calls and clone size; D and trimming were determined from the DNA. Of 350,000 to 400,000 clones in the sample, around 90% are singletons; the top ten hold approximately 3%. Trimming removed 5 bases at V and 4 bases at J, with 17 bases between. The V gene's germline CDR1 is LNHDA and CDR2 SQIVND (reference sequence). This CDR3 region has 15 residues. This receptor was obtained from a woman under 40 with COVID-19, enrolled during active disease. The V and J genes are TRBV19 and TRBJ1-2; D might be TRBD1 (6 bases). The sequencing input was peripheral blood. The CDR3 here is CASSPQGDGSYGYTF. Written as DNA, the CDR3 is TGTGCCAGTAGTCCACAGGGAGACGGCTCCTATGGCTACACCTTC.